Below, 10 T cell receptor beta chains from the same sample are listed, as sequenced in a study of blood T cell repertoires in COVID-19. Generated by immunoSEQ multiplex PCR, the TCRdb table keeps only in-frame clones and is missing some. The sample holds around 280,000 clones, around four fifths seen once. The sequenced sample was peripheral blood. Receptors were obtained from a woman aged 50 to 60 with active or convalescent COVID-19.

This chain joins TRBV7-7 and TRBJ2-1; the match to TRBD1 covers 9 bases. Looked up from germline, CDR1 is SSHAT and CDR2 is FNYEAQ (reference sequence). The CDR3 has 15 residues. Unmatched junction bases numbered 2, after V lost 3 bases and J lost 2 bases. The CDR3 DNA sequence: TGTGCCAGCAGCTTGCACAGGGGGCCCTACAATGAGCAGTTCTTC. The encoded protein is CASSLHRGPYNEQFF.

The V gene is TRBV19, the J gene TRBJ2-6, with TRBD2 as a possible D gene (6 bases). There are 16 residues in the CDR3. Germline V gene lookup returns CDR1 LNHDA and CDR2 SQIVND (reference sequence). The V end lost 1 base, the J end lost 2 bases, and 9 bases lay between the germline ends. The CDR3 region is CASSIVPGAGANVLTF. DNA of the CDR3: TGTGCCAGTAGTATAGTGCCGGGGGCTGGGGCCAACGTCCTGACTTTC. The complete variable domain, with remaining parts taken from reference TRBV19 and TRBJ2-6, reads DGGITQSPKYLFRKEGQNVTLSCEQNLNHDAMYWYRQDPGQGLRLIYYSQIVNDFQKGDIAEGYSVSREKKESFPLTVTSAQKNPTAFYLCASSIVPGAGANVLTFGAGSRLTVL.

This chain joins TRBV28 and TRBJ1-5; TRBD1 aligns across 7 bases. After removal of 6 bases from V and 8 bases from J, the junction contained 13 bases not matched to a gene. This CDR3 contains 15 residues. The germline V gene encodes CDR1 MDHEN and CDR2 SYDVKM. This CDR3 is CASSPGTGVLKPQHF. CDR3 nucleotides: TGTGCCAGCAGCCCAGGTACAGGGGTCCTAAAGCCCCAGCATTTT. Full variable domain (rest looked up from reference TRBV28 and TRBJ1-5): DVKVTQSSRYLVKRTGEKVFLECVQDMDHENMFWYRQDPGLGLRLIYFSYDVKMKEKGDIPEGYSVSREKKERFSLILESASTNQTSMYLCASSPGTGVLKPQHFGDGTRLSIL.

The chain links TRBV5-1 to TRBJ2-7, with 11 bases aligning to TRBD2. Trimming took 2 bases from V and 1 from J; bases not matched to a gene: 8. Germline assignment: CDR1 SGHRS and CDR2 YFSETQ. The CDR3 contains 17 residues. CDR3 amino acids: CASSFVATSGGSYEQYF. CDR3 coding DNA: TGCGCCAGCAGCTTTGTGGCCACTAGCGGGGGATCCTACGAGCAGTACTTC.

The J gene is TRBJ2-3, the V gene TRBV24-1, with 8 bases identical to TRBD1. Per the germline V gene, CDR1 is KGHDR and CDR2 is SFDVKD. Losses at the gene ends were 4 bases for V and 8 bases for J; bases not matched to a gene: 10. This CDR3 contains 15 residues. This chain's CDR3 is CATSDPTGGTGTQYF. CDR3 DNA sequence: TGTGCCACCAGTGACCCCACAGGGGGGACGGGTACGCAGTATTTT.

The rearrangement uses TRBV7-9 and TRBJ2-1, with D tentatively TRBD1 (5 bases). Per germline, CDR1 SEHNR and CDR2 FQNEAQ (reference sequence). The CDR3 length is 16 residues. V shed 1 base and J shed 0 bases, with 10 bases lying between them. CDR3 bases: TGTGCCAGCAGCTTAGGGGGCTCGGGCTCCTACAATGAGCAGTTCTTC. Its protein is CASSLGGSGSYNEQFF.

The CDR3 DNA is TGTGCCAGCAGCCCGCGGGGTAGGAATTCACCCCTCCACTTT. It codes for CASSPRGRNSPLHF. The V gene is TRBV27, the J gene TRBJ1-6, with D unresolved. The V end was cut by 6 bases, the J end by 7 bases, with 13 bases between. Germline V gene data show CDR1 as MNHEY and CDR2 as SMNVEV (reference sequence). This CDR3 region has 14 residues.

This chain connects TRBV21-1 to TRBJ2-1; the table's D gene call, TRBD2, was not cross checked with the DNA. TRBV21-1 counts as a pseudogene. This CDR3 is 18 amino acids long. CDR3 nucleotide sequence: TGTGCCAGCAGCAAAGATAAACTAGCGGAGACTAAATACAATGAGCAGTTCTTC. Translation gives CASSKDKLAETKYNEQFF.

CDR3 protein: CASSPPGLSTDTQYF. CDR3 bases: TGTGCCAGCAGTCCGCCCGGACTTAGCACAGATACGCAGTATTTT. V usage is TRBV28 and J usage is TRBJ2-3; D may be TRBD2 (5 bases). The CDR3 runs to 15 residues. V was shortened by 5 bases and J by 0 bases, with 12 bases between the two germline ends. Germline CDR1 is MDHEN and CDR2 is SYDVKM.

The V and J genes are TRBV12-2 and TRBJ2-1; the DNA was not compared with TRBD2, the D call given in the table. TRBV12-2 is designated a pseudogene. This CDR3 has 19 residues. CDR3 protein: CASRLALSGRESSYNEQFF. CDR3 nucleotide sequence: TGTGCAAGTCGCTTAGCGCTTAGCGGGAGGGAGAGCTCCTACAATGAGCAGTTCTTC.